The 18 T cell receptor beta chains presented below share a single source sample, sequenced in a study of OX40 agonist ivuxolimab in advanced cancers. Profiling relied on immunoSEQ multiplex PCR, and the TCRdb table lists in-frame clones only, not all of them. The sample contains about 48,000 clones, 83% of which appear only once. Material: CD4+ or CD8+ T cells sorted from blood, obtained in a trial of the OX40 agonist ivuxolimab. The receptors were sampled from an adult with an advanced solid tumor such as melanoma, head and neck, liver or kidney cancer.

This clone was observed once. The chain joins TRBV29-1 to TRBJ2-3, with 7 bases matching TRBD1. CDR1 is SQVTM, CDR2 ANQGSEA, per germline. This CDR3 has 15 residues. The junction had 10 bases not matched to a gene; V was cut back by 4 bases and J by 3 bases. CDR3 residues: CSVVRGQQWTDTQYF. Here the CDR3 DNA reads TGCAGCGTTGTTAGGGGACAGCAGTGGACAGATACGCAGTATTTT.

This chain joins TRBV18 and TRBJ1-4; D uncertain. From germline, CDR1 is KGHSH and CDR2 LQKENI. The CDR3 has 15 residues. The V and J ends lost 3 bases and 0 bases respectively, with 8 bases between them. The chain's CDR3 is CASSPESATNEKLFF. In DNA, the CDR3 is TGTGCCAGCTCACCGGAGAGTGCAACTAATGAAAAACTGTTTTTT.

The CDR3 DNA reads as TGTGCCAGCAGTAGACAGGGGCCCGCGGGGTTTAATAATTCACCCCTCCACTTT. Protein product: CASSRQGPAGFNNSPLHF. This sequence joins TRBV27 and TRBJ1-6, with 8 positions matching TRBD1. The CDR3 runs 18 residues. Per the germline V gene, CDR1 is MNHEY and CDR2 is SMNVEV (reference sequence). Trimming removed 5 bases from V and 5 bases from J; junction bases left unmatched: 14.

This clone was observed a few times. The rearrangement uses TRBV20-1 and TRBJ1-1, with a weak D call TRBD1 (6 bases). Between the trimmed V and J ends, which lost 6 bases and 11 bases, there was a span of 10 bases. The germline V gene has CDR1 DFQATT and CDR2 SNEGSKA (reference sequence). CDR3 length equals 9 residues. In DNA form, the CDR3 reads TGCAGTGCAAAGGGGGGCGCTTTCTTT. Translating gives CSAKGGAFF.

V is TRBV9 and J is TRBJ2-5; no clear D. TRBJ2-7 matches the DNA end more closely, so the J call is doubtful. CDR1 is SGDLS and CDR2 is YYNGEE in the germline V gene. The CDR3 covers 13 residues. The CDR3 here is CASSVGGNYEQYF. The CDR3 bases are TGTGCCAGCAGCGTAGGAGGAAACTACGAGCAGTACTTC.

This chain connects TRBV5-6 to TRBJ1-2; D gene unclear. Germline V gene lookup returns CDR1 SGHDT and CDR2 YYEEEE. The CDR3 is 14 residues long. Deletions cut 4 bases from V and 4 bases from J, with 14 bases between. CDR3 in DNA: TGTGCCAGCAGCCCCCTGACCATTCCCTATGGCTACACCTTC. Translating it yields CASSPLTIPYGYTF.

The chain couples TRBV2 to TRBJ2-7; D not certain. V was clipped by 6 bases and J by 7 bases, with 10 bases between them. Germline V lookup: CDR1 SNHLY, CDR2 FYNNEI. This CDR3 is 11 amino acids long. The CDR3 region is CASRYHMEQYF. The DNA for the CDR3 is TGTGCCAGCAGATACCACATGGAGCAGTACTTC.

The chain recombines TRBV7-2 with TRBJ2-5, with 11 bases aligning to TRBD1. Trimming removed 5 bases from V and 5 bases from J; junction bases left unmatched: 4. The CDR3 totals 14 residues. Germline CDR1 reads SGHTA; CDR2 reads FQGNSA. In nucleotides, the CDR3 is TGTGCCAGCAGCCGGACAGGGGGCCAGGAGACCCAGTACTTC. Translated: CASSRTGGQETQYF.

A remark on this clone: Relative to the germline gene, one junction end is altered; a read error may explain this. This sequence joins TRBV5-6 and TRBJ1-5; possible D gene TRBD1, 5 bases. Germline lookup yields CDR1 SGHDT and CDR2 YYEEEE. The CDR3 spans 14 residues. The CDR3 reads CARSLLRGNQPQHF. DNA for the CDR3: TGTGCCAGAAGCTTACTTAGGGGTAATCAGCCCCAGCATTTT.

This chain connects TRBV6-6 to TRBJ1-6; 7 bases map to TRBD1. The CDR3 runs to 14 residues. V dropped 2 bases and J dropped 8; count of bases not matched to a gene: 3. CDR1 is MNHNY and CDR2 is SVGAGI in the germline V gene (reference sequence). The CDR3 nucleotides are TGTGCCAGCAGTTACCGGCAGGGGGATTCACCCCTCCACTTT. As protein: CASSYRQGDSPLHF.

The chain is built from TRBV2 and TRBJ2-1; no definite D call. The V gene lost 7 bases and the J gene lost 6 bases, with 13 bases spanning the gap. The CDR3 extends over 13 amino acids. The germline V gene encodes CDR1 SNHLY and CDR2 FYNNEI. The CDR3 region has the DNA TGTGCCAGCACTCTGTGGAGTGCCAATGAGCAGTTCTTC. It is translated as CASTLWSANEQFF.

This rearrangement joins TRBV5-1 to TRBJ1-2, with D possibly being TRBD1 (6 bases). The V gene's germline CDR1 is SGHRS and CDR2 YFSETQ. V was shortened by 0 bases and J by 7 bases, with 16 bases between the two germline ends. The CDR3 sequence is 15 residues long. This CDR3 is CASSLGIRQDSGYTF. CDR3 nucleotide sequence: TGCGCCAGCAGCTTGGGGATTCGACAGGATTCTGGCTACACCTTC.

The chain employs TRBV6-5 and TRBJ2-3, with D possibly matching TRBD1 (6 bases). Trimming stripped 11 bases from V and 2 bases from J, with 11 bases between. In germline, CDR1 is MNHEY, CDR2 SVGAGI. The CDR3 consists of 12 residues. The chain's CDR3 is CAGRGSTDTQYF. As DNA, the CDR3 is TGTGCCGGAAGGGGGTCCACAGATACGCAGTATTTT.

This sequence joins TRBV7-8 and TRBJ2-7; possible D gene TRBD1, 5 bases. Trimming stripped 3 bases from V and 4 bases from J, with 10 bases between. The germline CDR1 and CDR2 sequences are SGHVS and FQNEAQ. This CDR3 has 13 residues. The CDR3 coding sequence is TGTGCCAGCAGCTTTCAGGGATCATACGAGCAGTACTTC. It specifies CASSFQGSYEQYF.

In this sample, this clone turned up a few times. The chain links TRBV7-9 to TRBJ1-1; 12 bases agree with TRBD1. CDR3 size: 16 residues. Germline CDR1 reads SEHNR; CDR2 reads FQNEAQ (reference sequence). With V trimmed by 0 bases and J by 11 bases, 10 bases remained unmatched. The CDR3 is CASSLAGDRGLPGAFF. For the CDR3, the DNA is TGTGCCAGCAGCTTAGCTGGGGACAGGGGGCTCCCCGGGGCTTTCTTT.

J is TRBJ1-2 and V is TRBV25-1, with unresolved D. The germline CDR1 and CDR2 sequences are MGHDK and SYGVNS. Trimming left V 6 bases short and J 13 bases short, with 24 bases between. CDR3 size: 14 residues. CDR3 sequence reads: CASRADPAGVEVTF. The CDR3 coding sequence is TGTGCCAGCAGGGCAGACCCCGCCGGAGTCGAGGTCACCTTC.

The chain links TRBV19 to TRBJ1-2; 9 bases map to TRBD1. Germline V gene lookup returns CDR1 LNHDA and CDR2 SQIVND (reference sequence). This CDR3 region has 15 residues. J lost 5 bases, V lost 10 bases, and 14 bases had no gene match. The DNA of the CDR3 is TGTGCCACCGGTCCCGGGACAGGGTTTGATTATGGCTACACCTTC. Amino acid sequence: CATGPGTGFDYGYTF.

The V gene is TRBV2, the J gene TRBJ2-3; 8 bases line up with TRBD1. This CDR3 has 14 residues. Germline V lookup: CDR1 SNHLY, CDR2 FYNNEI. J gave up 2 bases and V 9 bases, and 7 bases lay outside the gene matches. CDR3 coding DNA: TGTGCCAGGAACAGGGGGACCTTCACAGATACGCAGTATTTT. Translation: CARNRGTFTDTQYF.